The entry that follows covers one TCR beta chain sequence. Sequencing was performed with immunoSEQ multiplex PCR; in TCRdb, only in-frame clones are kept and a portion is missing. In the table there are 45,000 to 55,000 clones, about 80% of which are singletons. V dropped 4 bases and J dropped 0 bases, with 7 bases sitting between them. CDR3 size: 13 residues. Germline CDR1 is SGHTA and CDR2 is FQGNSA. The data belong to a study of T cell responses to AZD1222 COVID-19 vaccine. The chain has TRBV7-2 and TRBJ2-7; no clear D gene. The sequencing used peripheral blood, collected on day 0 of AZD1222 vaccination. The clonotype originates from an adult in good health. The CDR3 sequence is CASSSERSYEQYF. The CDR3 coding sequence is TGTGCCAGCAGCTCGGAGCGCTCCTACGAGCAGTACTTC.